The 18 T cell receptor beta chains below all came from one sample that was sequenced in a study of shared clonotypes between healthy human individuals. Measured with immunoSEQ multiplex PCR; TCRdb has only the in-frame clones, and not every one. The sample has 2 million to 3 million clones, around nine tenths seen once. The sequencing input was naive CD4+ T cells sorted from blood. Subset: CD45RA+ positively selected. The source is a man younger than 35 in good health.

The gene calls are TRBV6-5 and TRBJ2-3, with TRBD2 identical over 7 bases. Trimming took 5 bases from V and 6 from J; bases not matched to a gene: 8. Germline V gene lookup returns CDR1 MNHEY and CDR2 SVGAGI. This CDR3 has 14 residues. CDR3 sequence reads: CASSPGLVADTQYF. CDR3 sequence (DNA): TGTGCCAGCAGTCCCGGACTAGTAGCCGATACGCAGTATTTT.

This clone was seen a handful of times. This chain links TRBV2 with TRBJ1-5, with D perhaps matching TRBD1 (6 bases). Germline V lookup: CDR1 SNHLY, CDR2 FYNNEI. The V end lost 6 bases, the J end lost 3 bases, and 12 bases lay between the germline ends. The CDR3 has 14 residues. CDR3 DNA: TGTGCCAGCAGCGTTGGGACAAACAATCAGCCCCAGCATTTT. Translated, it gives CASSVGTNNQPQHF.

This clone was picked up one time. In the same sample, other DNA sequences code for this CDR3. The rearrangement links TRBV6-6 to TRBJ1-1; TRBD1 is a possible D gene (5 bases). Germline CDR1 and CDR2: MNHNY and SVGAGI (reference sequence). CDR3 length equals 14 residues. Deletions cut 5 bases from V and 3 bases from J, with 13 bases between. The CDR3 nucleotides read TGTGCCAGCAGTAGACGGGGCTTGGACACTGAAGCTTTCTTT. It yields the protein CASSRRGLDTEAFF.

The J gene is TRBJ2-2, the V gene TRBV2; TRBD1 matches at 10 bases. The germline gives CDR1 SNHLY, CDR2 FYNNEI. J lost 4 bases, V lost 7 bases, and 12 bases had no gene match. This CDR3 has 17 amino acids. The CDR3 loop reads CASTILGTGVGTGELFF. In DNA, the CDR3 is TGTGCCAGCACGATTTTAGGGACAGGGGTTGGCACCGGGGAGCTGTTTTTT.

This chain links TRBV18 with TRBJ1-1; the D is unclear. CDR1 and CDR2 from the germline V gene are KGHSH and LQKENI. This CDR3 has 13 amino acids. V lost 5 bases to trimming and J lost 1 base, with 8 bases between them. CDR3 sequence (DNA): TGTGCCAGCTCAGCTACCCAGAACACTGAAGCTTTCTTT. Translated, it gives CASSATQNTEAFF.

This rearrangement joins TRBV5-1 to TRBJ2-4; 10 nucleotides align to TRBD1. CDR1 and CDR2 (germline): SGHRS, YFSETQ. The CDR3 contains 16 residues. V was pared by 4 bases and J by 2 bases, with 6 bases of the junction left unmatched. CDR3 nucleotides: TGCGCCAGCAGCCTTACGACAGGGGGCTCCAAAAACATTCAGTACTTC. This codes for CASSLTTGGSKNIQYF.

The rearrangement uses TRBV4-1 and TRBJ2-7; possibly TRBD2 for D (6 bases). The CDR3 sequence is 15 residues long. With 0 bases removed from V and 2 bases from J, the gap between germline ends came to 11 bases. Germline CDR1 and CDR2: MGHRA and YSYEKL. The CDR3, as DNA: TGCGCCAGCAGCCAAGAGGGGGGTAACCCCTACGAGCAGTACTTC. Amino acids: CASSQEGGNPYEQYF.

The chain joins TRBV28 to TRBJ1-6, with 9 bases that match TRBD1. Trimming removed 0 bases from V and 7 bases from J; junction bases left unmatched: 4. The CDR3 totals 16 residues. CDR1 is MDHEN, CDR2 SYDVKM, per germline. CDR3 region: CASSLWGQGLNSPLHF. Here the CDR3 DNA reads TGTGCCAGCAGTTTATGGGGACAGGGCCTAAATTCACCCCTCCACTTT.

Of note for this clone: Other DNA sequences from this sample encode an identical CDR3 as well. The chain has TRBV6-5 and TRBJ2-7; D is unclear. The CDR3 runs 14 residues. The V gene lost 2 bases and the J gene lost 2 bases, with 10 bases spanning the gap. Germline lookup yields CDR1 MNHEY and CDR2 SVGAGI. CDR3 nucleotides: TGTGCCAGCAGTTACAGTCCAGGAACCTACGAGCAGTACTTC. Protein sequence: CASSYSPGTYEQYF.

The genes are TRBV28 and TRBJ2-5; weak D call: TRBD2 (6 bases). The J call may be incorrect, as the DNA end agrees better with TRBJ2-7. Per germline, CDR1 MDHEN and CDR2 SYDVKM. The CDR3 runs 14 residues. CDR3 protein: CASSSLGAGYEQYF. The CDR3 nucleotides read TGTGCCAGCAGTTCCTTAGGAGCGGGCTACGAGCAGTACTTC.

V and J are TRBV7-9 and TRBJ2-5, with TRBD2 as a possible D gene (5 bases). V was pared by 1 base and J by 2 bases, with 8 bases between. The CDR3 contains 14 residues. Looked up from germline, CDR1 is SEHNR and CDR2 is FQNEAQ (reference sequence). In DNA, the CDR3 is TGTGCCAGCAGCTTAGTAGGACTTCAAGAGACCCAGTACTTC. This codes for CASSLVGLQETQYF.

The chain combines TRBV2 with TRBJ1-4; 7 nucleotides align to TRBD1. Trimming removed 7 bases from V and 5 bases from J; junction bases left unmatched: 13. Germline V CDR1 and CDR2: SNHLY, FYNNEI. This CDR3 is built from 16 residues. CDR3 amino acids: CASTRLRDSQNEKLFF. CDR3 nucleotide sequence: TGTGCCAGCACTCGCCTTAGGGACAGTCAAAATGAAAAACTGTTTTTT.

The chain has TRBV15 and TRBJ1-3, with 7 bases lining up with TRBD1. CDR3 length: 15 residues. V lost 5 bases, J lost 4 bases, and 8 bases stayed unmatched. Germline loops: CDR1 LNHNV, CDR2 YYDKDF (reference sequence). The CDR3 region has the DNA TGTGCCACCAGCCTACAGGGGCAGTACGGAAACACCATATATTTT. Its translation is CATSLQGQYGNTIYF.

This clone was recorded only once. The chain combines TRBV11-2 with TRBJ2-7; 7 nucleotides match TRBD2. V was pared by 1 base and J by 7 bases, with 7 bases of the junction left unmatched. Germline V gene data show CDR1 as SGHAT and CDR2 as FQNNGV. The CDR3 is 14 amino acids. In DNA form, the CDR3 reads TGTGCCAGCAGCTTAGTAAGGGGAGGGAGGGAGCAGTACTTC. It translates to CASSLVRGGREQYF.

The CDR3, as DNA: TGCGCCAGCAGCCTCACGACAGGTGCAAATACGCAGTATTTT. As protein: CASSLTTGANTQYF. The rearrangement joins TRBV5-1 to TRBJ2-3, with D perhaps matching TRBD1 (6 bases). The CDR3 sequence is 14 residues long. Germline V gives CDR1 SGHRS, CDR2 YFSETQ. The germline V and J ends were trimmed by 4 bases and 7 bases, with 16 bases remaining between them.

The CDR3 protein is CSVARTGAYNEQFF. The CDR3 DNA reads TGCAGCGTAGCGCGGACAGGGGCCTACAATGAGCAGTTCTTC. This chain joins TRBV29-1 and TRBJ2-1; 9 positions match TRBD1. The germline gives CDR1 SQVTM, CDR2 ANQGSEA. This CDR3 contains 14 residues. J was trimmed by 2 bases and V by 6 bases; bases with no gene match: 5.

V gene TRBV7-2 combines with J gene TRBJ2-7; 10 bases are a match to TRBD2. Per the germline V gene, CDR1 is SGHTA and CDR2 is FQGNSA. This CDR3 has 13 amino acids. This chain's CDR3 is CASRLAGAGEQYF. CDR3 nucleotides: TGTGCTTCTAGGCTAGCGGGAGCGGGCGAGCAGTACTTC.

This clone was seen only once. The rearrangement uses TRBV21-1 and TRBJ1-5. TRBV21-1 is flagged as a pseudogene. The CDR3 extends over 15 amino acids. CDR3 in amino acids: CASSKAWGDNQPQHF. The CDR3 DNA sequence: TGTGCCAGCAGCAAAGCGTGGGGAGACAATCAGCCCCAGCATTTT.